This record concerns one T cell receptor (beta chain) sequence. Sequencing was performed with immunoSEQ multiplex PCR; in TCRdb, only in-frame clones are kept and a portion is missing. This sample yields roughly 92,000 clones, of which about 87% are seen a single time; roughly 1.5% belongs to the top ten. This entry comes from a study of T cells after somatic rescue of genetic block. The ends were cut back, 0 bases at V and 1 base at J, with 1 base in the middle. This CDR3 is built from 12 residues. CDR1 and CDR2 from the germline V gene are SGHRS and YFSETQ. Sequenced sample: peripheral blood mononuclear cells (PBMCs). The source of this sequence is a woman aged 18-35 years. This chain links TRBV5-1 with TRBJ2-5; D remains ambiguous. CDR3 protein: CASSLGQETQYF. Written as DNA, the CDR3 is TGCGCCAGCAGCTTGGGCCAAGAGACCCAGTACTTC. The full variable domain, with the rest looked up from reference TRBV5-1 and TRBJ2-5, is KAGVTQTPRYLIKTRGQQVTLSCSPISGHRSVSWYQQTPGQGLQFLFEYFSETQRNKGNFPGRFSGRQFSNSRSEMNVSTLELGDSALYLCASSLGQETQYFGPGTRLLVL.